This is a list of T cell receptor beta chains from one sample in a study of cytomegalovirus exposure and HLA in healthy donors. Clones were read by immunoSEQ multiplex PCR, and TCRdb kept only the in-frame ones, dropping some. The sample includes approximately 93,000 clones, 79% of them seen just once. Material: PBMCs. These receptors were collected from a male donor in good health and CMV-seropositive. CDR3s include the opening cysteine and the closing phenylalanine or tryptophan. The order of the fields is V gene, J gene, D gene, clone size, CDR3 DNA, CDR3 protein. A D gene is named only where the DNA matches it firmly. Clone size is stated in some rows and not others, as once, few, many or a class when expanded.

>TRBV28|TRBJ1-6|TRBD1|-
TGTGCCAGCAGCTCCCCCCAGGGGGGTAATTCACCCCTCCACTTT
CASSSPQGGNSPLHF
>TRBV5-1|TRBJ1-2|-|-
TGCGCCAGCAGCCCGAGGCGGGGCTCTAACTATGGCTACACCTTC
CASSPRRGSNYGYTF
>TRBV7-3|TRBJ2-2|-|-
TGTGCCAGCATCCCGACGGGAAAGACCGGGGAGCTGTTTTTT
CASIPTGKTGELFF
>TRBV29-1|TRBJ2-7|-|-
TGCAGCGTGTTACAAGCGGCTTACGAGCAGTACTTC
CSVLQAAYEQYF
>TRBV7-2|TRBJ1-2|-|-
TGTGCCAGCAGCTTGGGAGGGACTCCTAACTATGGCTACACCTTC
CASSLGGTPNYGYTF
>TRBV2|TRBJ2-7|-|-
TGTGCCAGCATGCGACAGCTTCCCTACGAGCAGTACTTC
CASMRQLPYEQYF
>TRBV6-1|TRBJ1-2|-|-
TGTGCCAGCAGCGAAACCCCTATGACAGCCTATGGCTACACCTTC
CASSETPMTAYGYTF
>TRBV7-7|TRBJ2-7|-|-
TGTGCTAGCAGTGCGGACGGGGACTACGAGCAGTACTTC
CASSADGDYEQYF
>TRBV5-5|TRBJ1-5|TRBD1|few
TGTGCCAGCAGCTTTACAGGGGAATCAGCCCAGCATTTT
CASSFTGESAQHF
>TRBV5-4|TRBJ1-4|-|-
TGTGCCAGCAGCTTGGCCTCAGGTGCAACTAATGAAAAACTGTTTTTT
CASSLASGATNEKLFF
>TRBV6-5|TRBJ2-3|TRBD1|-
TGTGCCAGCAACGACAGGGGTGGCTCAGATACGCAGTATTTT
CASNDRGGSDTQYF
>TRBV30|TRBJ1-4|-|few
TGTGCCTGGACACAGGGTACTAATGAAAAACTGTTTTTT
CAWTQGTNEKLFF
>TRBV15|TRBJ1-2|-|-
TGTGCCACCAGCAGAGAGTCGTATGGCTACACCTTC
CATSRESYGYTF
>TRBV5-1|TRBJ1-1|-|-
TGCGCCAGCAGCTTGCTAGGCGACCGGGGGTCAGCTTTCTTT
CASSLLGDRGSAFF
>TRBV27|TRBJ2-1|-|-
TGTGCCAGCAGTTTAAGAGGGTCGGGTAAAGAGCAGTTCTTC
CASSLRGSGKEQFF
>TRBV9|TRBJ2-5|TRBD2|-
TGTGCCAGCAGCGTAGGGACTAGCGGGGCCCCAACAGAGACCCAGTACTTC
CASSVGTSGAPTETQYF
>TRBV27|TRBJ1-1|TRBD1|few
TGTGCCAGCAGTGGGGGACAGGGCGAAGCTTTCTTT
CASSGGQGEAFF
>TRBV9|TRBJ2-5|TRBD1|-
TGTGCCAGCAGCGTTGGACAGGGGGAAATCCAAGAGACCCAGTACTTC
CASSVGQGEIQETQYF
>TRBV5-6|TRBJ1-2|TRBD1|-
TGTGCCAGCAGCTTGGGGACAGGACTATCGGGCTACACCTTC
CASSLGTGLSGYTF
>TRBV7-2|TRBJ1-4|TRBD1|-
TGTGCCAGCAGCCCCCAGGGGGGCACCGAAAAACTGTTTTTT
CASSPQGGTEKLFF
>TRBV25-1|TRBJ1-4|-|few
TGTGCCAGCAGTGAACCCGGGGGAGGGGCTGAAAAACTGTTTTTT
CASSEPGGGAEKLFF
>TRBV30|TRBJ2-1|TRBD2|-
TGTGCCTGGAGCGGGGGGGCCCTGTACAATGAGCAGTTCTTC
CAWSGGALYNEQFF
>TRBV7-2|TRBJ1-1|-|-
TGTGCCAGCAGCCCCCGACTGGGGAGGACTGAAGCTTTCTTT
CASSPRLGRTEAFF
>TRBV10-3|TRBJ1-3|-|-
TGTGCCATCAGTGAGATACGGAGGGGAAACACCATATATTTT
CAISEIRRGNTIYF
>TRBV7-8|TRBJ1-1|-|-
TGTGCCAGCAGCTTAGTTCTGGGGCAAGCTTTCTTT
CASSLVLGQAFF
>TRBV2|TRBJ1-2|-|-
TGTGCCAGCAGTGAAGCATTGGCAGGTCCCTATGGCTACACCTTC
CASSEALAGPYGYTF
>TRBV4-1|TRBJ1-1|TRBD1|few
TGCGCCAGCAGATCCCCAGGGGGCGAGGCTTTCTTT
CASRSPGGEAFF
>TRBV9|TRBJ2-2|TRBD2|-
TGTGCCAGCAGCGTAGTCTCGGGGGGGCCCACCGGGGAGCTGTTTTTT
CASSVVSGGPTGELFF
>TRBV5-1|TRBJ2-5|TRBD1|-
TGCGCCAGCAGCCCGGGGACAGGGGTTTTCCAAGAGACCCAGTACTTC
CASSPGTGVFQETQYF
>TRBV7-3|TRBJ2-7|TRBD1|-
TGTGCCAGCAGCTTAACCCCATTGGACAGGGGGAAGTGGTACGAGCAGTACTTC
CASSLTPLDRGKWYEQYF
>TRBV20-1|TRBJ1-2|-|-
TGCAGTGCAACAGCTAACTATGGCTACACCTTC
CSATANYGYTF
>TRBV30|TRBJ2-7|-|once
TGTGCCTGGAGTCCAGGTTACGAGCAGTACTTC
CAWSPGYEQYF
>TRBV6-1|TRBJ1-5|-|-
TGTGCCAGCAGTTTACAGCATCAGCCCCAGCATTTT
CASSLQHQPQHF
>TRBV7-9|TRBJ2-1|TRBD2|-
TGTGCCAGCAGCCGGGTCGAGCGGGGGGATTACAATGAGCAGTTCTTC
CASSRVERGDYNEQFF
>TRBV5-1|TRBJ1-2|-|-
TGCGCCAGCAGCTCGGGACACAACTATGGCTACACCTTC
CASSSGHNYGYTF
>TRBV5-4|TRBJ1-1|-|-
TGTGCCAGCAGCTTGTATAGCAACCAGAATAAAGCTTTCTTT
CASSLYSNQNKAFF
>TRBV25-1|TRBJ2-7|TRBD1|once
TGTGCCAGCAGTGAACATTCCGGGACAGGGGACTTCGAGCAGTACTTC
CASSEHSGTGDFEQYF
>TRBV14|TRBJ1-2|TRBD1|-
TGTGCCAGCAGCCACCTACAGGGGGGGGATGGCTACACCTTC
CASSHLQGGDGYTF
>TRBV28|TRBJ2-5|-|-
TGTGCCAGCAGTTTGGCAGGGGGGGAGACCCAGTACTTC
CASSLAGGETQYF
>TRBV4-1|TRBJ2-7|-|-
TGCGCCAGCAGCCAAGATCCTAGGAACGCAAGGAGCTCCTACGAGCAGTACTTC
CASSQDPRNARSSYEQYF
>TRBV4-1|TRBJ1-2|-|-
TGCGCCAGCAGGGCCCCAGGACAGAGGGCGTTGGGCTACACCTTC
CASRAPGQRALGYTF
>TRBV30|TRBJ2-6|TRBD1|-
TGTGCCTGGAGGCTCCCCGGGACAGGTGATTCTAGCACTGGGGCCAACGTCCTGACTTTC
CAWRLPGTGDSSTGANVLTF